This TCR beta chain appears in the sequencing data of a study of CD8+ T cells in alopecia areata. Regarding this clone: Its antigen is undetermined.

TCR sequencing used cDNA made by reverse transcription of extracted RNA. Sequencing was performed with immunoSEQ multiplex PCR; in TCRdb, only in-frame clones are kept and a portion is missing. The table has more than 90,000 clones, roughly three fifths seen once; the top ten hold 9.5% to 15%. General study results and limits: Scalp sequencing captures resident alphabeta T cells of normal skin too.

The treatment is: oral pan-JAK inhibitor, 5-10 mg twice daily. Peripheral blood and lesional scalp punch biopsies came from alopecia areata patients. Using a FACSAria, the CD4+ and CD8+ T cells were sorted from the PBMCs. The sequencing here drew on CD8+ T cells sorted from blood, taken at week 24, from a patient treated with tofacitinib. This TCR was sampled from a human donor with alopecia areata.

The CDR3 sequence is CASQLGTGHEAFF. CDR3 coding DNA: TGTGCCAGCCAGCTAGGGACAGGGCATGAAGCTTTCTTT. J is TRBJ1-1 and V is TRBV30, with 9 bases fitting TRBD1. There are 13 residues in the CDR3. V lost 8 bases to trimming and J lost 7 bases; unmatched junction nucleotides: 11. Germline lookup yields CDR1 GTSNPN and CDR2 SVGIG (reference sequence). The full variable domain, completed using reference TRBV30 and TRBJ1-1, is SQTIHQWPATLVQPVGSPLSLECTVEGTSNPNLYWYRQAAGRGLQLLFYSVGIGQISSEVPQNLSASRPQDRQFILSSKKLLLSDSGFYLCASQLGTGHEAFFGQGTRLTVV.